This T cell receptor (beta chain) was found in a study of T cell repertoires in ileal Crohn's disease. The protocol was immunoSEQ multiplex PCR, while the TCRdb copy is restricted to in-frame clones and leaves out a portion. The data hold 9,000 to 13,000 clones, with around 76% observed a single time. Per the germline V gene, CDR1 is SNHLY and CDR2 is FYNNEI. V lost 7 bases, J lost 1 base, and 13 bases lay in between. The CDR3 sequence is 14 residues long. V gene TRBV2 combines with J gene TRBJ1-2, with D possibly being TRBD1 (5 bases). The receptor comes from an adult with Crohn's disease. The sample consisted of ileal tissue. CDR3 DNA: TGTGCCAGCATGGGGGGAACTTTTAACTATGGCTACACCTTC. Translating gives CASMGGTFNYGYTF.